This T cell receptor (beta chain) was recorded in a study of neurological immune-mediated disorders (dated by TCRdb to the late 2010s). Study-wide context: Peripheral blood TCR-beta repertoires from HTLV-I-associated myelopathy (HAM/TSP) patients, multiple sclerosis patients and healthy controls were compared by UMI-based sequencing. Longitudinal samples, technical triplicates and paired sorted CD4+ and CD8+ T-cell subsets, alongside PBMC samples, were included among the approximately 110 TCR-beta libraries. Technical triplicate libraries were sequenced to precisely calculate how much the frequency of each individual clone varied. The cohort included approximately 68 subjects: about 15 with HAM/TSP, some 35 with multiple sclerosis, and some 20 healthy controls.

The CDR3 runs 14 amino acids, cysteine and phenylalanine included. The sequence is cut down to CDR3 DNA, 42 bases in frame from base 1. Between the V and J ends, shortened by 5 bases and 4 bases respectively, the junction contains 17 bases. Reading the germline V gene (reference sequence) gives CDR1 DFQATT and CDR2 SNEGSKA. This clonotype was recorded many times. Its binding antigen is unknown. Within one base of it there is no much larger clone, and no base qualities were kept. cDNA was synthesized by template-switch 5'RACE using a primer with a 10-nucleotide random unique molecular identifier that tagged each TCR transcript. Every sequencing run yielded over 180 million TCR-beta sequences covering 15-18 subjects. The RNeasy kit was used to extract total RNA. The KAPA Real-time Library Amplification kit was used to amplify TCR-beta VDJ regions with primers targeting the TCR constant region and the 5'RACE anchor. Sample indexes and Illumina adaptors were added in a first PCR, and a second PCR then increased library yield. After purification with Ampure beads, the TCR product of roughly 650 bp was size-selected on a 2% E-gel SizeSelection system. Before pooling, library quality was checked on a Bioanalyzer, concentration was measured with Qubit, and libraries were quantified with the Kapa Library Quantification kit. An Illumina HiSeq 2500 sequenced the libraries paired-end 2 x 150 bp. To increase sequence diversity, about 25-31% phiX was spiked into each library pool. Turning to the authors' computational methods: The UMI-based MiGEC pipeline processed quality-filtered reads and removed over 80% of raw TCR sequences during error correction. VDJ genes were aligned to IMGT germline references, and each clonotype was defined by a unique CDR3 amino acid sequence together with V-J genes. Clonal expansion, Shannon diversity, and CDR3 relatedness (CalcPairwiseDistances, ClusterSamples) were evaluated with VDJtools, and phylogenetic trees were built with CLCbio workbench. Clones with at least 8 unique UMIs were defined as expanded, with this threshold being based on coefficient-of-variation modelling across technical triplicates. In-frame beta chains were kept once TCRdb had trimmed the public reads at Q25 with fastp and called clones with MiXCR. Entries are consolidated by CDR3 protein sequence, retaining the most common genes and DNA. In this record, the V and J calls reflect TCRdb's handling and not the investigators' own analysis. A total of roughly 41,000 distinct CDR3 sequences appear in this sample, over 8.5% of them only once. Of the sample, around 3.9% is held by the ten largest clones.

Here is what the overall study found, with its caveats: TCR clonal expansion was greatest in HAM/TSP patients and smallest in MS patients, who ranked below even healthy controls. No identical CDR3 amino acid sequences were found to be shared among expanded clones across subjects, suggesting that TCR-beta repertoires were private in all groups.

The sample's time point label, decoded: technical triplicate 1. Unsorted PBMC libraries were generated from 2 million PBMCs stored in RNAlater at -80 °C until RNA extraction. Peripheral blood was subjected to Ficoll-Hypaque density gradient centrifugation to isolate PBMCs, which were then cryopreserved in liquid nitrogen. The chain was built from TRBV20-1 and TRBJ1-2, and TRBD1 may be the D gene, going by 5 matching bases. Specimen: PBMCs. The origin of this receptor is a man aged 55 to 70 with HTLV-1-associated myelopathy (HAM/TSP). The DNA reads TGCAGTGCTCCCCTTGACGGGGCGTCCTATGGCTACACCTTC. This translates into CSAPLDGASYGYTF.